The clone carrying this TCR beta chain is labeled as medium-sized (0.01 to 0.1%). Its specificity is not known. The V end lost 5 bases, the J end lost 3 bases, and 20 bases lay between the germline ends. The CDR3 sequence is 16 residues long. Per the germline V gene, CDR1 is SGHTA and CDR2 is FQGTGA. Time point noted: sample taken at primary tumor resection. The data originate from a study of spatial heterogeneity in lung cancer. General study points: Counts of expanded alpha and beta TCRs within tumors tracked the tumor nonsynonymous mutation count.

TCRdb independently ran MiXCR on the 5' RACE reads; one entry per CDR3 protein. The sample lists about 3,400 distinct CDR3 sequences, approximately 6% occurring once. This sequence was found in a female donor with early-stage non-small cell lung cancer. The specimen comprised lung tumor tissue, sampled at surgery. The genes are TRBV7-3 and TRBJ2-7, with D possibly being TRBD1 or TRBD2 (5 bases each). CDR3 DNA: TGTGCCAGCAGCCACACATATACGGGGCAACTCTACGAGCAGTACTTC. It codes for CASSHTYTGQLYEQYF.